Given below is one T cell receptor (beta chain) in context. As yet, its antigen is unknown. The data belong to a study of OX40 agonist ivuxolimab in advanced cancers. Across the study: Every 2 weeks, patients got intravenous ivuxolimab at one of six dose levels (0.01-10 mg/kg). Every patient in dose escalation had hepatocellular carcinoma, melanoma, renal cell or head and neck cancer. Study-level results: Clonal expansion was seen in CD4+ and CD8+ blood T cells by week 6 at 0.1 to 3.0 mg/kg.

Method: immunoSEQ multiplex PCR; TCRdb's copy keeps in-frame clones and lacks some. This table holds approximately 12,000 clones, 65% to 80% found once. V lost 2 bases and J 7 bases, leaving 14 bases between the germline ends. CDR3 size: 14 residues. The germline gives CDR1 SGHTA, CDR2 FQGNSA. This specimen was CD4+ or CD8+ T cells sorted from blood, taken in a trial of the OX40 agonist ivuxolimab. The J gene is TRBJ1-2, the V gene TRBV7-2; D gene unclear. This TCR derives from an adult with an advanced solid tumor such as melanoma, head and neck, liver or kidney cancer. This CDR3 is CASSLPLGASGYTF. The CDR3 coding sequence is TGTGCCAGCAGCTTACCGTTGGGCGCATCTGGCTACACCTTC.